This TCR beta chain was observed in a study of T cells in Graves' hyperthyroidism and ophthalmopathy. The TCR beta CDR3 regions underwent amplification using RNA transcripts as the source. The primer set for the first-round RT-PCR of the TCR CDR3 was HTBI. TCRdb used MiXCR to reprocess the multiplex PCR reads, holding one entry per CDR3 protein. Of approximately 560,000 distinct CDR3 sequences listed, more than 45% were seen once; the top ten hold 8% to 8.5%. General study points: Researchers found most expanded thyroid clonotypes above 0.001 in blood as well. Median prediction lead before ophthalmopathy onset was around 7 months with the model.

Germline V gene data show CDR1 as SNHLY and CDR2 as FYNNEI. The CDR3 spans 14 residues. Diagnostic decisions used clinical symptoms, serum thyroxine and TRAb, thyroid ultrasound and orbital computed tomography. Remarks on this clonotype: Its antigen is as yet unknown. A much larger clone lies one base from this, so it may be a read error.

V usage is TRBV2 and J usage is TRBJ1-5; TRBD1 might be the D (5 bases). The specimen sequenced was peripheral blood or thyroid tissue (not recorded which). This sequence originates from a woman younger than 35 with Graves' hyperthyroidism. CDR3 sequence (DNA): TGTGCCAGCAATCAGGGTTCTAGCAATCAGCCCCGGCATTTT. Encoded protein: CASNQGSSNQPRHF.